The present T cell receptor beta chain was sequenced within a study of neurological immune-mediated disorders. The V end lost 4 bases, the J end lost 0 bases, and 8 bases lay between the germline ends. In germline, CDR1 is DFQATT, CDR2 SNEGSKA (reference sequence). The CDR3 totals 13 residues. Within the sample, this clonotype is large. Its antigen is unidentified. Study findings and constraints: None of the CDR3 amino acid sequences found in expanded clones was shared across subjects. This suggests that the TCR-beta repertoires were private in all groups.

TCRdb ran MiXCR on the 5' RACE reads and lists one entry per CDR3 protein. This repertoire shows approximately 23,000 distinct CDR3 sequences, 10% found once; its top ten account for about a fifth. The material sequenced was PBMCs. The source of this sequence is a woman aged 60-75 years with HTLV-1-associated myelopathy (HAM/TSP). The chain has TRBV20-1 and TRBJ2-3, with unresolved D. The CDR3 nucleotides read TGCAGTGCTATTGGGCGGAGCACAGATACGCAGTATTTT. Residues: CSAIGRSTDTQYF.